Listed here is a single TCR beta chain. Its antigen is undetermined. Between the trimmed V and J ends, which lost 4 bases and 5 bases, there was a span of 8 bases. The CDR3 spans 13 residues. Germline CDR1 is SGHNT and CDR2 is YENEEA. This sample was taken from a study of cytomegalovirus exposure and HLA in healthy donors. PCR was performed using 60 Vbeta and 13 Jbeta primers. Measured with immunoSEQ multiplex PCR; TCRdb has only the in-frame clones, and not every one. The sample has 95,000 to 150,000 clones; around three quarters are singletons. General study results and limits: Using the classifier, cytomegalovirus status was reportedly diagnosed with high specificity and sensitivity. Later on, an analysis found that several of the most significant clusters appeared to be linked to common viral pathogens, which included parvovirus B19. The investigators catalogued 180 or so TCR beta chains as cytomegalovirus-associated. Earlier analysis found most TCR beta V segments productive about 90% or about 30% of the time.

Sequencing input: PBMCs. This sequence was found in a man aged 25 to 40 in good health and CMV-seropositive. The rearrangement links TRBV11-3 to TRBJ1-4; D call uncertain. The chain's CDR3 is CASSSSGNEKLFF. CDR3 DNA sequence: TGTGCCAGCAGCTCCTCGGGGAATGAAAAACTGTTTTTT.